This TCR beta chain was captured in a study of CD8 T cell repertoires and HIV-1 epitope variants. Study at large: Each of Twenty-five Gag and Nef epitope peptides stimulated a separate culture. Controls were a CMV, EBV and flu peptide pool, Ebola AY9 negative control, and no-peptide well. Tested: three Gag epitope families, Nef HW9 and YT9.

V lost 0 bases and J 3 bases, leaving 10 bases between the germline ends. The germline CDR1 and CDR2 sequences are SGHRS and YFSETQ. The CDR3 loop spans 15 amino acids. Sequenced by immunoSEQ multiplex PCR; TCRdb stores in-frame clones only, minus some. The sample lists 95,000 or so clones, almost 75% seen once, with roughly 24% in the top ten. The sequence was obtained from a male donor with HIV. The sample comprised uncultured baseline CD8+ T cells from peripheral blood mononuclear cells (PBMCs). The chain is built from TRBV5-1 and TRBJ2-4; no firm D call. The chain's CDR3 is CASSLAASDKNIQYF. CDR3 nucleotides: TGCGCCAGCAGCTTGGCGGCCAGTGACAAAAACATTCAGTACTTC.